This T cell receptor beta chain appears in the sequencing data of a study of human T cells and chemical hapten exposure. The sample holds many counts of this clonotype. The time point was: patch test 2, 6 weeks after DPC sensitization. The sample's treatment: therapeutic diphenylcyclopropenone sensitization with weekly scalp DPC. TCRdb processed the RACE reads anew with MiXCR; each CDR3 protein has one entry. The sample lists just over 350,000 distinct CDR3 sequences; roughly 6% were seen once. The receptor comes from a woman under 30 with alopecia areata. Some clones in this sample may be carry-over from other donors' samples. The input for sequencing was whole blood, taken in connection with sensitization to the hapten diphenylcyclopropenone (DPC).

The CDR3 nucleotides read TGCGCCAGCAGCTTGGACGAATTCGGCGGCGGAGCCACTGAAGCTTTCTTT. This gives the protein CASSLDEFGGGATEAFF. The chain uses TRBV5-1 and TRBJ1-1; D is uncertain. The V gene lost 0 bases and the J gene lost 4 bases, with 19 bases spanning the gap. The germline V gene encodes CDR1 SGHRS and CDR2 YFSETQ. This CDR3 has 17 residues. Together with reference TRBV5-1 and TRBJ1-1, the CDR3 gives the full variable domain: KAGVTQTPRYLIKTRGQQVTLSCSPISGHRSVSWYQQTPGQGLQFLFEYFSETQRNKGNFPGRFSGRQFSNSRSEMNVSTLELGDSALYLCASSLDEFGGGATEAFFGQGTRLTVV.